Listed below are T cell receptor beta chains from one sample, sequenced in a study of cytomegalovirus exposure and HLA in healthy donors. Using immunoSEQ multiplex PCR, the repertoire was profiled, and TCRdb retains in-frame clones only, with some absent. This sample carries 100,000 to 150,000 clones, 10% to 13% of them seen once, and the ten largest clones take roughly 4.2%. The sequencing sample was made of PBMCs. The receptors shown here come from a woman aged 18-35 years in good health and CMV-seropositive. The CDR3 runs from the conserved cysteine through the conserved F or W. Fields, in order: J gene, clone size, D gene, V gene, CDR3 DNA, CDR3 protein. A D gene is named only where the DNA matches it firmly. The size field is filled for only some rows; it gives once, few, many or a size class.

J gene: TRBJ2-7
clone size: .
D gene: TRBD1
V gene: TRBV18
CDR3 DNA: TGTGCCAGCTCACCCGGGACAGAGGGCGAGCAGTACTTC
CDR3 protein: CASSPGTEGEQYF

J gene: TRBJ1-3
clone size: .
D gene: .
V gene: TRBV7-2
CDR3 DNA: TGTGCCAGCAGCACATGGACCTTAAGCGGGAACACCATATATTTT
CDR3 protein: CASSTWTLSGNTIYF

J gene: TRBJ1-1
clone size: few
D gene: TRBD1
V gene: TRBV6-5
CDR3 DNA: TGTGCCAGCAGAAGGAGACAGGGAAACACTGAAGCTTTCTTT
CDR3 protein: CASRRRQGNTEAFF

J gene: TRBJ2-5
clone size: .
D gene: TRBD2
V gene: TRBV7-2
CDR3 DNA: TGTGCCAGCAGCTTGACCCTAGCGGGAGGGCAGGTGACCCAGTACTTC
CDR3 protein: CASSLTLAGGQVTQYF

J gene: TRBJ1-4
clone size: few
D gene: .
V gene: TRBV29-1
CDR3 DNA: TGCAGCGTTGCGAGAGGGAGTGAAAAACTGTTTTTT
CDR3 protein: CSVARGSEKLFF

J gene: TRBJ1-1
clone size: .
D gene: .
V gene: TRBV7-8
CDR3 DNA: TGTGCCAGCAGCTGGGACTGGAACACTGAAGCTTTCTTT
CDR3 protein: CASSWDWNTEAFF

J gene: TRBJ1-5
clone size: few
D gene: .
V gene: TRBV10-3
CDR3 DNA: TGTGCCATCAGTGCAGGGGTTAATCAGCCCCAGCATTTT
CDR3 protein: CAISAGVNQPQHF

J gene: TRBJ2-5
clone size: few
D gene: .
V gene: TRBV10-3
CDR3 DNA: TGTGCCATCAGTGAGCTCGCGGAGACCCAGTACTTC
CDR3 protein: CAISELAETQYF

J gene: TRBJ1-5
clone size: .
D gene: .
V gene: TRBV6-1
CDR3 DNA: TGTGCCAGCTTGGGCAGGGACTATAGCAATCAGCCCCAGCATTTT
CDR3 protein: CASLGRDYSNQPQHF

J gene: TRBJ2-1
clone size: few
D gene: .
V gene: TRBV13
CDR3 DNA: TGTGCCAGCAGCTTAGTTGGCCCCTACAATGAGCAGTTCTTC
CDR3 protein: CASSLVGPYNEQFF

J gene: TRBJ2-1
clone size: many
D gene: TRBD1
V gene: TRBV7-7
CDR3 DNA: TGTGCTAGCAGCTCTAATCCGGGAACAGGGGACAATGAGCAGTTCTTC
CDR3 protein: CASSSNPGTGDNEQFF

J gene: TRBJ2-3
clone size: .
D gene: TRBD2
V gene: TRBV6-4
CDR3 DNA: TGTGCCAGCAGTCGGACTAGCGGAAGCACAGATACGCAGTATTTT
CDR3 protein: CASSRTSGSTDTQYF

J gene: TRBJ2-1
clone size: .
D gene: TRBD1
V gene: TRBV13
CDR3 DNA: TGTGCCAGCAGCTCCGGGACAGGACCCTACAATGAGCAGTTCTTC
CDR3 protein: CASSSGTGPYNEQFF

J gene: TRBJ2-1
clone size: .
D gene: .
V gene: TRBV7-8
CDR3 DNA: TGTGCCAGCAGCTTAACGGGAGTGGGCAATGAGCAGTTCTTC
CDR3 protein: CASSLTGVGNEQFF

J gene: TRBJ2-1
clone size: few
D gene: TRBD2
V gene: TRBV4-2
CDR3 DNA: TGTGCCAGCAGCCTGGGGGGGGTCAATGAGCAGTTCTTC
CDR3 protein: CASSLGGVNEQFF

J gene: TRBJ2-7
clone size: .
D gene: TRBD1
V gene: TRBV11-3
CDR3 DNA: TGTGCCAGCAGCTCGTATAGGACAGGGGACGAGCAGTACTTC
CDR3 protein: CASSSYRTGDEQYF

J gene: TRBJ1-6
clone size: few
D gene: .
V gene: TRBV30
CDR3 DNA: TGTGCCTGGAGTGTGGGGGGGTATTCACCCCTCCACTTT
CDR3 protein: CAWSVGGYSPLHF

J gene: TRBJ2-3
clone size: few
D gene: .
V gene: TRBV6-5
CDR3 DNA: TGTGCCAGCAGTTACTACCCTAGCGGCACAGATACGCAGTATTTT
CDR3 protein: CASSYYPSGTDTQYF

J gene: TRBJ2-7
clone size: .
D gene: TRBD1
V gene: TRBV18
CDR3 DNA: TGTGCCAGCTCCTCCGGGACAGGCGAGCAGTACTTC
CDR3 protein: CASSSGTGEQYF